This T cell receptor (beta chain) was captured by sequencing in a study of blood T cell repertoires in COVID-19. Profiling relied on immunoSEQ multiplex PCR, and the TCRdb table lists in-frame clones only, not all of them. The repertoire includes some 230,000 clones, 86% of them detected once, and around 2.2% sits in the top ten. CDR1 is MNHEY, CDR2 SVGAGI, per germline. Trimming removed 0 bases at V and 4 bases at J, with 15 bases between. The CDR3 runs to 16 residues. The count of this clone is one. Sequencing input: peripheral blood. This clonotype was sampled from a man younger than 45 who had recovered from COVID-19. The chain combines TRBV6-5 with TRBJ1-2, with D perhaps TRBD1 (6 bases). CDR3 coding DNA: TGTGCCAGCAGTTACTCGGGGCAGGGGATACGCTATGGCTACACCTTC. Its translation is CASSYSGQGIRYGYTF.